The rows below give T cell receptor beta chains drawn from one sample of a study of identical twins. TCRdb re-derived calls from the 5' RACE reads in MiXCR, one entry per CDR3 protein. The sample holds around 480,000 distinct CDR3 sequences, approximately 15% seen once. In addition, the sample was reused for a study of yellow fever vaccine responses in identical twins.

The sample was CD4+ T cells sorted from blood. These receptors all come from a woman under 30 in good health. The CDR3 runs from the conserved cysteine through the conserved F or W. D genes are given only for firm matches. Clone size is shown for a subset of rows, as once, few, many or a class of expanded clone.

j_call,clone_size,v_call,d_call,cdr3_aa,cdr3_nt
TRBJ2-3,few,TRBV7-9,TRBD2,CASSLRGRSTDTQYF,TGTGCCAGCAGCTTACGCGGGAGGAGCACAGATACGCAGTATTTT
TRBJ2-1,many,TRBV7-9,.,CASRSTGYTEQFF,TGTGCCAGCAGATCAACGGGGTACACTGAGCAGTTCTTC
TRBJ2-7,.,TRBV20-1,TRBD2,CSAPRAGTYEQYF,TGCAGTGCTCCGCGAGCGGGGACGTACGAGCAGTACTTC
TRBJ2-1,.,TRBV24-1,.,CATSPGEKQFF,TGTGCCACCAGTCCGGGAGAAAAGCAGTTCTTC
TRBJ2-3,many,TRBV29-1,TRBD2,CSVAGASGGTDTQYF,TGCAGCGTTGCTGGGGCTAGCGGAGGAACAGATACGCAGTATTTT
TRBJ2-7,many,TRBV6-2/TRBV6-3,.,CASSYLDEQYF,TGTGCCAGCAGTTATCTCGACGAGCAGTACTTC
TRBJ2-3,many,TRBV29-1,.,CSVDTSSSSTDTQYF,TGCAGCGTTGATACTAGCTCCTCTAGCACAGATACGCAGTATTTT
TRBJ2-3,.,TRBV20-1,TRBD2,CSAAGTSGSGTQYF,TGCAGTGCTGCCGGGACTAGCGGGAGTGGAACGCAGTATTTT
TRBJ2-7,.,TRBV7-6,.,CASSLSTGTEQYF,TGTGCCAGCAGCCTTAGTACGGGAACCGAGCAGTACTTC
TRBJ2-2,.,TRBV2,.,CASSEAPDFGELFF,TGTGCCAGCAGTGAAGCGCCGGATTTCGGGGAGCTGTTTTTT
TRBJ2-7,few,TRBV28,.,CASRLKTEQYF,TGTGCCAGCAGGCTGAAGACAGAGCAGTACTTC